The 30 T cell receptor beta chains below all came from one sample that was sequenced in a study of T cell responses to AZD1222 COVID-19 vaccine. Libraries were prepared by immunoSEQ multiplex PCR; TCRdb keeps only in-frame clonotypes and omits some of them. The sample shows more than 110,000 clones, approximately 85% of them seen only once. The sequencing used peripheral blood, collected on day 0 of AZD1222 vaccination. These receptors all stem from an adult in good health.

V is TRBV7-2 and J is TRBJ1-4; D gene unclear. Germline V gene lookup returns CDR1 SGHTA and CDR2 FQGNSA. V lost 0 bases, J lost 8 bases, and 13 bases lay in between. The CDR3 runs to 15 residues. The CDR3 DNA follows: TGTGCCAGCAGCTTAGCAGGGTATTCGGCCGAAAAACTGTTTTTT. Encoded protein: CASSLAGYSAEKLFF.

This sequence joins TRBV5-6 and TRBJ2-1; possibly TRBD2 for D (5 bases). The CDR3 sequence is 13 residues long. The germline V gene encodes CDR1 SGHDT and CDR2 YYEEEE. Trimming pared 4 bases from V and 8 bases from J, leaving 13 bases between. CDR3 bases: TGTGCCAGCAGCCTGTACGGGGAAGATGAGCAGTTCTTC. Translating it yields CASSLYGEDEQFF.

V usage is TRBV18 and J usage is TRBJ1-4; the D gene is possibly TRBD1 (6 bases). The V gene's germline CDR1 is KGHSH and CDR2 LQKENI. The CDR3 contains 15 residues. The V end was cut by 1 base, the J end by 5 bases, with 11 bases between. The CDR3, as DNA: TGTGCCAGCTCACCACGGGACGGACAGAATGAAAAACTGTTTTTT. It is translated as CASSPRDGQNEKLFF. Full variable domain (rest looked up from reference TRBV18 and TRBJ1-4): NAGVMQNPRHLVRRRGQEARLRCSPMKGHSHVYWYRQLPEEGLKFMVYLQKENIIDESGMPKERFSAEFPKEGPSILRIQQVVRGDSAAYFCASSPRDGQNEKLFFGSGTQLSVL.

The chain recombines TRBV4-2 with TRBJ1-2; no clear D gene. Per germline, CDR1 LGHNA and CDR2 YNFKEQ. This CDR3 is 15 amino acids long. V was clipped by 0 bases and J by 0 bases, with 8 bases between them. The CDR3, as DNA: TGTGCCAGCAGCCAAGACGTTTCGGCTAACTATGGCTACACCTTC. This sequence encodes CASSQDVSANYGYTF.

The table lists this clone with a count of one. The chain employs TRBV7-2 and TRBJ1-3, with a possible D match to TRBD1 (5 bases). The germline CDR1 and CDR2 sequences are SGHTA and FQGNSA. This CDR3 is built from 15 residues. V was clipped by 6 bases and J by 0 bases, with 12 bases between them. CDR3 sequence (DNA): TGTGCCAGCAGATTAAAAGGGGCCTCTGGAAACACCATATATTTT. This gives the protein CASRLKGASGNTIYF.

The V gene is TRBV27, the J gene TRBJ2-1, with a possible D match to TRBD2 (5 bases). Trimming left V 10 bases short and J 8 bases short, with 24 bases between. Germline CDR1 reads MNHEY; CDR2 reads SMNVEV (reference sequence). This CDR3 is 15 amino acids long. The CDR3 spells CATQSLAPSGDEQFF. CDR3 DNA sequence: TGTGCCACCCAATCCCTTGCCCCGTCCGGGGATGAGCAGTTCTTC.

This clone was picked up a small number of times. The chain uses TRBV5-1 and TRBJ1-4; possible D gene TRBD1, 6 bases. The CDR3 totals 15 residues. The germline V gene encodes CDR1 SGHRS and CDR2 YFSETQ. The V end lost 0 bases, the J end lost 8 bases, and 14 bases lay between the germline ends. CDR3: CASSLAGGGEEKLFF. As DNA, the CDR3 is TGCGCCAGCAGCTTGGCCGGGGGCGGGGAAGAAAAACTGTTTTTT.

The table lists this clone with a few counts. J is TRBJ2-7 and V is TRBV4-1; 16 positions match TRBD2. Trimming at V came to 3 bases and at J to 1 base, leaving 3 bases not matched to a gene. Germline values: CDR1 MGHRA, CDR2 YSYEKL. The CDR3 consists of 17 residues. DNA of the CDR3: TGCGCCAGCAGCCAGGGACTAGCGGGGGGGCAATCCTACGAGCAGTACTTC. It yields the protein CASSQGLAGGQSYEQYF.

The V and J genes are TRBV29-1 and TRBJ2-1; no reliable D call. The germline V gene has CDR1 SQVTM and CDR2 ANQGSEA. V dropped 3 bases and J dropped 7 bases, with 7 bases sitting between them. The CDR3 spans 11 residues. DNA for the CDR3: TGCAGCGTTGATGCGTTAAATGAGCAGTTCTTC. This translates into CSVDALNEQFF.

The V gene is TRBV29-1, the J gene TRBJ1-2; TRBD1 agrees at 7 bases. V lost 5 bases and J lost 0; bases outside the gene matches: 12. The CDR3 is made up of 16 amino acids. From germline, CDR1 is SQVTM and CDR2 ANQGSEA. In DNA form, the CDR3 reads TGCAGCGTTTCCCTGGACAGGACCCTGACTAACTATGGCTACACCTTC. It is translated as CSVSLDRTLTNYGYTF.

The V call is TRBV4-1, the J call TRBJ1-2; D is unresolved. The germline V and J ends were trimmed by 3 bases and 2 bases, with 13 bases remaining between them. Germline CDR1 MGHRA, CDR2 YSYEKL. This CDR3 spans 15 amino acids. The CDR3 nucleotides read TGCGCCAGCAGCCAGCTCGGTGGAGGGAACTATGGCTACACCTTC. It translates to CASSQLGGGNYGYTF.

The chain combines TRBV12-3 or TRBV12-4 with TRBJ1-1; 7 nucleotides align to TRBD1. The CDR3 runs 13 residues. The V segment lost 7 bases and the J segment 2 bases; nucleotides outside the gene matches: 4. The CDR3 loop reads CASKEGANTEAFF. Here the CDR3 DNA reads TGTGCCAGCAAGGAGGGGGCTAACACTGAAGCTTTCTTT.

The gene calls are TRBV7-8 and TRBJ1-2; 9 bases agree with TRBD1. Germline CDR1 is SGHVS and CDR2 is FQNEAQ. This CDR3 is built from 15 residues. Germline trimming cut 2 bases from V and 2 bases from J; bases unmatched to any gene: 3. The CDR3 reads CASSLMTGGNYGYTF. CDR3 nucleotide sequence: TGTGCCAGCAGCTTAATGACAGGGGGAAACTATGGCTACACCTTC.

The genes are TRBV7-2 and TRBJ2-1, with D possibly being TRBD1 (6 bases). Germline V lookup: CDR1 SGHTA, CDR2 FQGNSA. The CDR3 is made up of 13 amino acids. Trimming took off 5 bases at V and 8 bases at J, with 13 bases between the two ends. CDR3 loop: CASSKQQGYEQFF. In DNA, the CDR3 is TGTGCCAGCAGCAAACAGCAGGGGTATGAGCAGTTCTTC.

V and J are TRBV4-1 and TRBJ2-6; the D call may be TRBD1 or TRBD2 (5 bases each). Trimming pared 2 bases from V and 4 bases from J, leaving 9 bases between. This CDR3 comprises 15 residues. Germline CDR1 is MGHRA and CDR2 is YSYEKL. The CDR3 DNA reads as TGCGCCAGCAGCCAATGGGGGTCAGGGGCCAACGTCCTGACTTTC. Protein: CASSQWGSGANVLTF.

The chain recombines TRBV25-1 with TRBJ1-2; D is unclear. Trimming shortened V by 4 bases and J by 11 bases, and 14 bases separated the two germline ends. This CDR3 comprises 12 residues. The germline gives CDR1 MGHDK, CDR2 SYGVNS. The CDR3 loop is CASSAMIGWYTF. DNA for the CDR3: TGTGCCAGCAGTGCCATGATCGGCTGGTACACCTTC.

The rearrangement uses TRBV5-1 and TRBJ1-4; TRBD1 might be the D (6 bases). The V gene lost 3 bases and the J gene lost 4 bases, with 13 bases spanning the gap. Per the germline V gene, CDR1 is SGHRS and CDR2 is YFSETQ. The CDR3 totals 15 residues. CDR3 nucleotides: TGCGCCAGCAGCTATTCAGGGGCCGGTAATGAAAAACTGTTTTTT. It encodes CASSYSGAGNEKLFF.

The chain has TRBV30 and TRBJ1-5; D not resolved. Germline values: CDR1 GTSNPN, CDR2 SVGIG (reference sequence). The ends were cut back, 1 base at V and 3 bases at J, with 7 bases in the middle. The CDR3 covers 13 residues. The CDR3 reads CAWSGHFNQPQHF. In nucleotides, the CDR3 is TGTGCCTGGAGTGGTCACTTCAATCAGCCCCAGCATTTT.

This rearrangement joins TRBV7-2 to TRBJ2-7; D is uncertain. The V and J ends lost 6 bases and 2 bases respectively, with 17 bases between them. Germline CDR1 is SGHTA and CDR2 is FQGNSA. The CDR3 has 15 amino acids. For the CDR3, the DNA is TGTGCCAGCAGGATAAAAAGCGTGGCCCCCTACGAGCAGTACTTC. Translated, it gives CASRIKSVAPYEQYF.

The V gene is TRBV10-3, the J gene TRBJ1-2, with D hard to call. The CDR3 is made up of 11 amino acids. Germline CDR1 and CDR2: ENHRY and SYGVKD. V shed 4 bases and J shed 8 bases, with 8 bases lying between them. CDR3 protein: CAISGEVGYTF. CDR3 in DNA: TGTGCCATCAGTGGTGAGGTGGGCTACACCTTC.

This clone showed up just once. The chain has TRBV6-5 and TRBJ2-4, with TRBD1 matching 8 bases. The V and J ends lost 4 bases and 9 bases, in that order; junction bases with no gene match: 5. The CDR3 is 13 residues long. Germline V gene data show CDR1 as MNHEY and CDR2 as SVGAGI. CDR3: CASSSGQGGIQYF. The CDR3 coding sequence is TGTGCCAGCAGTTCCGGACAGGGAGGCATTCAGTACTTC.

The gene calls are TRBV9 and TRBJ2-3; 7 bases are a match to TRBD1. Germline V gene sequence: CDR1 SGDLS, CDR2 YYNGEE. V trimming: 4 bases; J trimming: 0 bases; junction bases outside the gene matches: 2. This CDR3 has 14 residues. CDR3 amino acids: CASSQTGSTDTQYF. The CDR3 region has the DNA TGTGCCAGCAGCCAGACAGGGAGCACAGATACGCAGTATTTT. Together with reference TRBV9 and TRBJ2-3, the CDR3 gives the full variable domain: DSGVTQTPKHLITATGQRVTLRCSPRSGDLSVYWYQQSLDQGLQFLIQYYNGEERAKGNILERFSAQQFPDLHSELNLSSLELGDSALYFCASSQTGSTDTQYFGPGTRLTVL.

The chain joins TRBV6-6 to TRBJ1-5; D might be TRBD1 (6 bases). V lost 4 bases, J lost 3 bases, and 10 bases lay in between. The germline CDR1 and CDR2 sequences are MNHNY and SVGAGI (reference sequence). The CDR3 is 14 residues long. The CDR3 protein is CASSLRQVNQPQHF. The CDR3 DNA reads TGTGCCAGCAGTTTAAGACAGGTCAATCAGCCCCAGCATTTT.

The chain recombines TRBV7-2 with TRBJ1-2; maybe TRBD1 (6 bases). Trimming removed 5 bases at V and 5 bases at J, with 18 bases between. The germline gives CDR1 SGHTA, CDR2 FQGNSA. The CDR3 is 15 residues long. CDR3 DNA: TGTGCCAGCAGCCTAGACCCGGGACATCTATATGGCTACACCTTC. This encodes CASSLDPGHLYGYTF.

The CDR3 sequence is CASSRQGSYGYTF. CDR3 sequence (DNA): TGTGCCAGCAGTAGACAGGGATCCTATGGCTACACCTTC. This chain uses TRBV6-4 with TRBJ1-2, with 7 bases matching TRBD1. Trimming removed 5 bases from V and 4 bases from J; junction bases left unmatched: 4. The CDR3 contains 13 residues. Germline loops: CDR1 MRHNA, CDR2 SNTAGT.

In DNA, the CDR3 is TGTGCCAGCAGCGAACAATCTTCACCCCTCCACTTT. Translating it yields CASSEQSSPLHF. The rearrangement links TRBV2 to TRBJ1-6; D not resolved. The V gene's germline CDR1 is SNHLY and CDR2 FYNNEI. V gave up 6 bases and J gave up 9 bases, with 9 bases separating them. This CDR3 has 12 residues.

V and J are TRBV3-1 (or the pseudogene TRBV3-2) and TRBJ1-2; D not certain. This CDR3 contains 11 residues. V was cut by 3 bases and J by 14 bases, with 13 bases left in between. The germline V gene has CDR1 LGHDT and CDR2 YNNKEL (reference sequence). The CDR3 nucleotides are TGTGCCAGCAGCCACGCCGGTAGTAATACCTTC. It translates to CASSHAGSNTF.

The gene calls are TRBV9 and TRBJ2-1; TRBD2 agrees at 10 bases. V lost 0 bases to trimming and J lost 10 bases; unmatched junction nucleotides: 4. The CDR3 consists of 14 residues. Germline CDR1 and CDR2: SGDLS and YYNGEE. CDR3 bases: TGTGCCAGCAGCGTAGCTACTAGCGGGGCCGAGCAGTTCTTC. Its translation: CASSVATSGAEQFF.

This clone was detected a few times. The chain uses TRBV7-9 and TRBJ2-5; D possibly corresponds to TRBD2 (5 bases). Germline-derived CDR1 and CDR2 are SEHNR and FQNEAQ (reference sequence). Trimming stripped 3 bases from V and 7 bases from J, with 18 bases between. The CDR3 runs 15 residues. The CDR3 protein is CASSFVSDSVLTQYF. DNA for the CDR3: TGTGCCAGCAGCTTTGTATCCGATAGCGTGTTGACCCAGTACTTC.

The chain has TRBV21-1 and TRBJ1-1. TRBV21-1 is classified as a pseudogene. CDR3 length equals 15 residues. CDR3 in amino acids: CAMTKGSGKNTEAFF. The CDR3 coding sequence is TGTGCCATGACCAAAGGGTCGGGGAAGAACACTGAAGCTTTCTTT.